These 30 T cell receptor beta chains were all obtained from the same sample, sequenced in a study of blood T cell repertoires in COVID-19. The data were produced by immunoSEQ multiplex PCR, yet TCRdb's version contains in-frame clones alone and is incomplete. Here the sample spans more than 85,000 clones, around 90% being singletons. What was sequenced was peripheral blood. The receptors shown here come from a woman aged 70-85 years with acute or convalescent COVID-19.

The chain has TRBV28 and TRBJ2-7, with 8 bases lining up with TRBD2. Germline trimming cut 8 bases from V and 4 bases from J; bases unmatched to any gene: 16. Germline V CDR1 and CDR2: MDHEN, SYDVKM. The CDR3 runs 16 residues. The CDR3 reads CASRPSGLTLGYEQYF. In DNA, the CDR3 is TGTGCCAGCCGACCTAGCGGGCTTACTCTGGGATACGAGCAGTACTTC.

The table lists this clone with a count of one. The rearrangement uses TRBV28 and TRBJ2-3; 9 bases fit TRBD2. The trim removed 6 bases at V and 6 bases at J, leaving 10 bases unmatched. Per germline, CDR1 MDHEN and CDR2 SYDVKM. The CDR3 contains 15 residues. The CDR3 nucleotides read TGTGCCAGCAGGACGGGCGGGGGGGCCTTGGATACGCAGTATTTT. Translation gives CASRTGGGALDTQYF.

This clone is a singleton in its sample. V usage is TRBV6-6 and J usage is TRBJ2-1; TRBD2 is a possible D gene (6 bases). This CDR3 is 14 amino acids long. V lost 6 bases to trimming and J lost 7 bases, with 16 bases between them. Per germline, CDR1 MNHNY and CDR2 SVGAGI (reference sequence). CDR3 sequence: CASSGGVPINEQFF. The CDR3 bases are TGTGCCAGCAGCGGAGGGGTCCCGATTAATGAGCAGTTCTTC.

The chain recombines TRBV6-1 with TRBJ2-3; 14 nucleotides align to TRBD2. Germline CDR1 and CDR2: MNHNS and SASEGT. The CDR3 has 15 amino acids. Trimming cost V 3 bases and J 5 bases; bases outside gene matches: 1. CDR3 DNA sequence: TGTGCCAGCAGTGACGGGACTAGCGGGGGAGATACGCAGTATTTT. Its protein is CASSDGTSGGDTQYF.

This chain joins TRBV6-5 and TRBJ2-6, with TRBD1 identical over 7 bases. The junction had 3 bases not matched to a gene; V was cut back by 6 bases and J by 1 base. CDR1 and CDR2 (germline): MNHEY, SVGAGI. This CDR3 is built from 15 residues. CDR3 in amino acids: CASRPTGSGANVLTF. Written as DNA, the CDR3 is TGTGCCAGCAGACCGACAGGGTCTGGGGCCAACGTCCTGACTTTC.

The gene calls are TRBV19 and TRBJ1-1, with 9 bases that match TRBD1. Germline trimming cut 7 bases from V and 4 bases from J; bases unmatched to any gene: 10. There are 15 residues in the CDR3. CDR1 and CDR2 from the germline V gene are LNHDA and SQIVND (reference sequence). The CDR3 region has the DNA TGTGCCAGTACCCAGCGGACAGGGGAAGGCACTGAAGCTTTCTTT. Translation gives CASTQRTGEGTEAFF.

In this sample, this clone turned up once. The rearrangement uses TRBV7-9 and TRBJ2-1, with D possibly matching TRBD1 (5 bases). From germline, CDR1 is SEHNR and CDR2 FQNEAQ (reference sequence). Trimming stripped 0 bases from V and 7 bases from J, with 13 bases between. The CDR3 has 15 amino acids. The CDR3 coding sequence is TGTGCCAGCAGCTTAGCTATCACAGGTGAAAATGAGCAGTTCTTC. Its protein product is CASSLAITGENEQFF. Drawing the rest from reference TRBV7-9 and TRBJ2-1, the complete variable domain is DTGVSQNPRHKITKRGQNVTFRCDPISEHNRLYWYRQTLGQGPEFLTYFQNEAQLEKSRLLSDRFSAERPKGSFSTLEIQRTEQGDSAMYLCASSLAITGENEQFFGPGTRLTVL.

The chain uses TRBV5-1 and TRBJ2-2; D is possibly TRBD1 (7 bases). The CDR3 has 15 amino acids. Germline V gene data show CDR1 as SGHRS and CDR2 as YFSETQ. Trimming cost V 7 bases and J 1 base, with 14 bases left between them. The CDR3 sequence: CASGAQGGNTGELFF. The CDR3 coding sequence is TGCGCCAGCGGGGCGCAGGGGGGGAACACCGGGGAGCTGTTTTTT.

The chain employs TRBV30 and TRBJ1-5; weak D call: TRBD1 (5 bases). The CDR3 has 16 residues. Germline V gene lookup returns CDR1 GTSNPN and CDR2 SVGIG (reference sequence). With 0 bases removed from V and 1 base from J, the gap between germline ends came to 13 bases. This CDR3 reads CAWSVQGAFSNQPQHF. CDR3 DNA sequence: TGTGCCTGGAGTGTACAAGGGGCTTTCAGCAATCAGCCCCAGCATTTT.

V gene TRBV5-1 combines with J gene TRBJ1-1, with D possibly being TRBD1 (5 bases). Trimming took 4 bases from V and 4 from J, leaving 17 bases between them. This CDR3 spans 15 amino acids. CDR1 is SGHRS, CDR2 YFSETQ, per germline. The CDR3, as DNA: TGCGCCAGCAGCGTGCCGGGCGGCGGGGGCACTGAAGCTTTCTTT. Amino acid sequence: CASSVPGGGGTEAFF.

This chain's CDR3 is CASMSGTGFEKLFF. The CDR3 coding sequence is TGTGCCAGCATGTCAGGGACAGGGTTTGAAAAACTGTTTTTT. J is TRBJ1-4 and V is TRBV6-5; 9 bases fit TRBD1. Germline V gene lookup returns CDR1 MNHEY and CDR2 SVGAGI. CDR3 size: 14 residues. Germline trimming cut 7 bases from V and 7 bases from J; bases unmatched to any gene: 7.

The CDR3 DNA sequence: TGTGCCAGCAGTTCCGACATGCCAAAGAACACTGAAGCTTTCTTT. Translation: CASSSDMPKNTEAFF. The chain links TRBV6-5 to TRBJ1-1; no clear D gene. V was pared by 4 bases and J by 1 base, with 13 bases between. The germline CDR1 and CDR2 sequences are MNHEY and SVGAGI. The CDR3 has 15 residues.

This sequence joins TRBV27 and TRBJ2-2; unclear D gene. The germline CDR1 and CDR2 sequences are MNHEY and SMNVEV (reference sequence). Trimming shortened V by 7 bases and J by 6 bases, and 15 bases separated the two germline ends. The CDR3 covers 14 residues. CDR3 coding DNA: TGTGCCAGCACCAAAAGACTCGCGTCCGGGGAGCTGTTTTTT. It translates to CASTKRLASGELFF.

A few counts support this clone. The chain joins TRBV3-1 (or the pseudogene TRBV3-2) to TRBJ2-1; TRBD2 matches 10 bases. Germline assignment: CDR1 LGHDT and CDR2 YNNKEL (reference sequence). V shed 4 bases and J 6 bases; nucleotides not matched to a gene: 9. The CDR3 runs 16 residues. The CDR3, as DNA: TGTGCCAGCAGCCGGGGACCTAGCGGGAGTCTCAATGAGCAGTTCTTC. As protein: CASSRGPSGSLNEQFF.

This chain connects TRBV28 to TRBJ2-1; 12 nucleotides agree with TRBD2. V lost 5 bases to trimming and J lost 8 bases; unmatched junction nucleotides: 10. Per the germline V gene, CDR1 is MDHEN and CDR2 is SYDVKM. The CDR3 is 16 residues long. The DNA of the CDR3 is TGTGCCAGCAGTCTAGGACTAGCGGGATATTTGGATGAGCAGTTCTTC. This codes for CASSLGLAGYLDEQFF.

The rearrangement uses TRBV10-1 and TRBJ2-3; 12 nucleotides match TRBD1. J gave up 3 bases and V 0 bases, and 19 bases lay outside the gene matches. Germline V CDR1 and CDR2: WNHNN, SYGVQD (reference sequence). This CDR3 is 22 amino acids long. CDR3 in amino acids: CASSESIPTGTGGRRGTDTQYF. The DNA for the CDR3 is TGCGCCAGCAGTGAGTCGATACCTACCGGGACAGGGGGCAGAAGGGGAACAGATACGCAGTATTTT.

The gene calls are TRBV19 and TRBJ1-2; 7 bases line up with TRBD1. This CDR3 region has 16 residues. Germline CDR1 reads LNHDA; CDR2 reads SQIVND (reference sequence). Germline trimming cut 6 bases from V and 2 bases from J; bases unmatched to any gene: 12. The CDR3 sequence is CASRSQEKQGNYGYTF. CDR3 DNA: TGTGCCAGTAGGAGCCAAGAAAAACAGGGGAACTATGGCTACACCTTC.

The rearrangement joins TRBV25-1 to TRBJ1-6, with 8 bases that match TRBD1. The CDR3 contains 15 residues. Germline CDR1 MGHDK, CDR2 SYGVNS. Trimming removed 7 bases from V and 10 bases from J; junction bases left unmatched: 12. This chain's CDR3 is CASKGGQEKLSPLHF. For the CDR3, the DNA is TGTGCCAGCAAAGGGGGACAGGAGAAGTTGTCACCCCTCCACTTT.

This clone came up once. CDR3 region: CASRAPLGPAGELFF. The DNA of the CDR3 is TGTGCCAGCAGGGCCCCCTTGGGGCCGGCCGGGGAGCTGTTTTTT. This chain uses TRBV28 with TRBJ2-2, with D possibly TRBD1 on 5 matching bases. V lost 6 bases, J lost 6 bases, and 17 bases lay in between. This CDR3 has 15 residues. CDR1 MDHEN and CDR2 SYDVKM come from the germline V gene.

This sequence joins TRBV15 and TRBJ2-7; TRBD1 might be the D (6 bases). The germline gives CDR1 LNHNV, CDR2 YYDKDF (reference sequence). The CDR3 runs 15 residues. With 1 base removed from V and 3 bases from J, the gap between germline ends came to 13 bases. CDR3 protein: CATSRVSGGNYEQYF. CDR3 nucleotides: TGTGCCACCAGCAGAGTTAGTGGGGGCAACTACGAGCAGTACTTC.

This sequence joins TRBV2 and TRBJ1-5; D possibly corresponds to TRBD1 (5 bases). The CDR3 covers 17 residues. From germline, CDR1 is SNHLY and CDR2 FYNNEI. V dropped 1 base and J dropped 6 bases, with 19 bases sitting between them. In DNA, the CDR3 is TGTGCCAGCAGTGAAGGAGGTGCGGGGGAACGTAGTCAGCCCCAGCATTTT. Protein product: CASSEGGAGERSQPQHF.

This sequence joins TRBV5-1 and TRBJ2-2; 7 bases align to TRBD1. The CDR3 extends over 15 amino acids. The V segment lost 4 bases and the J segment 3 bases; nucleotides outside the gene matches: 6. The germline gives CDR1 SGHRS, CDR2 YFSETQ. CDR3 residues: CASSNGQADTGELFF. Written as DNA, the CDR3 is TGCGCCAGCAGCAACGGACAGGCCGACACCGGGGAGCTGTTTTTT.

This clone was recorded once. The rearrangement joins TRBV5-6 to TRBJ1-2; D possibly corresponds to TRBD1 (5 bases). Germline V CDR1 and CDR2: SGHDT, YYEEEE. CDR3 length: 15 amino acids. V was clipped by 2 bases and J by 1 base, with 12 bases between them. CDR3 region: CASSFMTEINYGYTF. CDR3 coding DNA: TGTGCCAGCAGCTTTATGACAGAGATTAACTATGGCTACACCTTC.

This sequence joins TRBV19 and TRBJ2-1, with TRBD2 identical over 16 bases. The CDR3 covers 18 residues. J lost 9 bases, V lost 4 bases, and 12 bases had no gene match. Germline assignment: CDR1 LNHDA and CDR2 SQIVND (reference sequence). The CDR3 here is CASSRSGTSGGASPEQFF. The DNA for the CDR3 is TGTGCCAGTAGTAGAAGTGGGACTAGCGGGGGGGCCAGTCCTGAGCAGTTCTTC.

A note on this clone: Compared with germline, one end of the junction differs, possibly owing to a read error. In DNA, the CDR3 is TGTGCCAGCAATGAATTGGGGGCCTTCTATGGCTACACCTTC. Translated, it gives CASNELGAFYGYTF. This rearrangement joins TRBV6-1 to TRBJ1-2; perhaps TRBD1 as D (6 bases). This CDR3 is 14 amino acids long. The V gene's germline CDR1 is MNHNS and CDR2 SASEGT.

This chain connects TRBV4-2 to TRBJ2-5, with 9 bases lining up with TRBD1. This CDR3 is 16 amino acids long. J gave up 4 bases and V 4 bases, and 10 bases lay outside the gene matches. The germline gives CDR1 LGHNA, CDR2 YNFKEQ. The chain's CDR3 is CASSPGNRGRRETQYF. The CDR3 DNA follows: TGTGCCAGCAGCCCGGGGAACAGGGGGCGCAGAGAGACCCAGTACTTC.

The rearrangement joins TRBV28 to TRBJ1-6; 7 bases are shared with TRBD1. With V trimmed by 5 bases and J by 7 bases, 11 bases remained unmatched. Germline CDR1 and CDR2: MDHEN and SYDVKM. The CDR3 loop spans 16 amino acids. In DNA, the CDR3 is TGTGCCAGCAGTCCCACGGGGACAGTATGGAATTCACCCCTCCACTTT. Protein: CASSPTGTVWNSPLHF.

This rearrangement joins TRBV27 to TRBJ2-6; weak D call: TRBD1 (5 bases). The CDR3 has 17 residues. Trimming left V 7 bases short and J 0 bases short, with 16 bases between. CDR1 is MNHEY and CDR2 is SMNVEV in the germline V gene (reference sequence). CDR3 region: CASKVGQISSGANVLTF. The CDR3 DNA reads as TGTGCCAGCAAGGTGGGGCAGATAAGCTCTGGGGCCAACGTCCTGACTTTC.

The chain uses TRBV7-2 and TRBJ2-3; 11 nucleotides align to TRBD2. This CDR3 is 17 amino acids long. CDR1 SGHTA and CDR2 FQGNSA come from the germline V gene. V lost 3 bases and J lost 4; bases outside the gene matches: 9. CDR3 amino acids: CASSFAHSGGASDTQYF. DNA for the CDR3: TGTGCCAGCAGCTTCGCCCATAGCGGGGGGGCATCAGATACGCAGTATTTT.

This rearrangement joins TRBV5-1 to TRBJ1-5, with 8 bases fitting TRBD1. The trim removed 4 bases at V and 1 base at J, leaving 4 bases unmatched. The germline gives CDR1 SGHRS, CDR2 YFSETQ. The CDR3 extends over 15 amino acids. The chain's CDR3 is CASSPGQASNQPQHF. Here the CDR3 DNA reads TGCGCCAGCAGCCCGGGACAGGCGAGCAATCAGCCCCAGCATTTT.